A single sample is the source of the 15 T cell receptor beta chains below, sequenced in a study of neoadjuvant anti-PD-1 for oral cavity cancer. Assay used: immunoSEQ multiplex PCR; TCRdb lists only in-frame clones, some missing. The table includes about 68,000 clones, about 85% detected once. Time point given: after neoadjuvant nivolumab, at surgical resection. The sample was PBMCs, taken after nivolumab (anti-PD-1) treatment. The receptors here all came from a person aged 35-80 years with oral cavity squamous cell carcinoma.

This chain joins TRBV5-5 and TRBJ2-5; a possible D gene is TRBD1 (6 bases). The V gene's germline CDR1 is SGHKS and CDR2 YYEKEE (reference sequence). CDR3 length equals 16 residues. V was cut by 0 bases and J by 5 bases, with 17 bases left in between. The CDR3 loop reads CASSLAWDKARETQYF. DNA of the CDR3: TGTGCCAGCAGCTTGGCCTGGGACAAGGCCCGGGAGACCCAGTACTTC. Drawing the rest from reference TRBV5-5 and TRBJ2-5, the complete variable domain is DAGVTQSPTHLIKTRGQQVTLRCSPISGHKSVSWYQQVLGQGPQFIFQYYEKEERGRGNFPDRFSARQFPNYSSELNVNALLLGDSALYLCASSLAWDKARETQYFGPGTRLLVL.

The chain joins TRBV9 to TRBJ2-2, with 10 bases identical to TRBD1. The CDR3 is 15 amino acids. J gave up 8 bases and V 4 bases, and 8 bases lay outside the gene matches. The V gene's germline CDR1 is SGDLS and CDR2 YYNGEE. This chain's CDR3 is CASSMRTGGAGELFF. The CDR3 coding sequence is TGTGCCAGCAGCATGCGGACAGGGGGGGCAGGGGAGCTGTTTTTT.

This chain's CDR3 is CASRRLAGGGETQYF. The CDR3 DNA follows: TGTGCCAGCAGGAGACTGGCGGGGGGTGGGGAGACCCAGTACTTC. V usage is TRBV6-1 and J usage is TRBJ2-5; 8 bases fit TRBD2. The CDR3 has 15 amino acids. With V trimmed by 6 bases and J by 5 bases, 11 bases remained unmatched. Germline CDR1 reads MNHNS; CDR2 reads SASEGT.

The J gene is TRBJ1-1, the V gene TRBV19; no definite D call. Germline loops: CDR1 LNHDA, CDR2 SQIVND (reference sequence). Trimming stripped 5 bases from V and 5 bases from J, with 18 bases between. The CDR3 loop spans 15 amino acids. In DNA, the CDR3 is TGTGCCAGTAGTTCTGCCCCAACTACTCGGACTGAAGCTTTCTTT. Translated, it gives CASSSAPTTRTEAFF.

The V and J genes are TRBV19 and TRBJ2-5; no clear D gene. The CDR3 extends over 16 amino acids. Germline lookup yields CDR1 LNHDA and CDR2 SQIVND (reference sequence). Trimming took off 5 bases at V and 0 bases at J, with 16 bases between the two ends. The DNA for the CDR3 is TGTGCCAGTAGTTGGAGCCCCTCTCGGTACCAAGAGACCCAGTACTTC. It specifies CASSWSPSRYQETQYF.

V usage is TRBV5-5 and J usage is TRBJ2-3, with 10 nucleotides matching TRBD2. The CDR3 runs to 16 residues. V gave up 0 bases and J gave up 6 bases; unmatched junction bases: 7. The V gene's germline CDR1 is SGHKS and CDR2 YYEKEE (reference sequence). CDR3 nucleotides: TGTGCCAGCAGCTTGGTCGTGGGGACTAGCGAGGATACGCAGTATTTT. The encoded protein is CASSLVVGTSEDTQYF.

The chain joins TRBV10-3 to TRBJ1-1; 7 bases match TRBD1. The J segment lost 4 bases and the V segment lost 8 bases, leaving 16 bases of the junction unmatched. This CDR3 is 16 amino acids long. CDR1 ENHRY and CDR2 SYGVKD come from the germline V gene. Here the CDR3 reads CAIFPGQLVSGTEAFF. CDR3 bases: TGTGCCATCTTTCCGGGACAGCTTGTGTCAGGCACTGAAGCTTTCTTT.

The V call is TRBV30, the J call TRBJ2-2, with unresolved D. CDR1 GTSNPN and CDR2 SVGIG come from the germline V gene (reference sequence). With 0 bases removed from V and 4 bases from J, the gap between germline ends came to 3 bases. The CDR3 totals 12 residues. CDR3 bases: TGTGCCTGGAGTGTAACCACCGGGGAGCTGTTTTTT. This sequence encodes CAWSVTTGELFF.

V gene TRBV5-8 combines with J gene TRBJ1-1, with a tentative D call TRBD1 (6 bases). The germline CDR1 and CDR2 sequences are SGHTS and YDEGEE. Deletions cut 2 bases from V and 4 bases from J, with 12 bases between. CDR3 length: 14 residues. The chain's CDR3 is CASSLQGSSTEAFF. The DNA of the CDR3 is TGTGCCAGCAGCTTACAGGGTTCGAGCACTGAAGCTTTCTTT.

The gene calls are TRBV30 and TRBJ2-1; D possibly corresponds to TRBD2 (5 bases). Germline V gives CDR1 GTSNPN, CDR2 SVGIG (reference sequence). The ends were cut back, 0 bases at V and 9 bases at J, with 9 bases in the middle. This CDR3 spans 12 amino acids. Here the CDR3 reads CAWSVKAGEQFF. CDR3 coding DNA: TGTGCCTGGAGTGTAAAGGCGGGTGAGCAGTTCTTC. Drawing the rest from reference TRBV30 and TRBJ2-1, the complete variable domain is SQTIHQWPATLVQPVGSPLSLECTVEGTSNPNLYWYRQAAGRGLQLLFYSVGIGQISSEVPQNLSASRPQDRQFILSSKKLLLSDSGFYLCAWSVKAGEQFFGPGTRLTVL.

This clone has a handful of counts. The chain couples TRBV4-1 to TRBJ1-1, with unresolved D. From germline, CDR1 is MGHRA and CDR2 YSYEKL. V lost 1 base and J 5 bases, leaving 2 bases between the germline ends. This CDR3 has 11 amino acids. The CDR3 region is CASSQGTEAFF. CDR3 bases: TGCGCCAGCAGCCAAGGGACTGAAGCTTTCTTT.

This rearrangement joins TRBV25-1 to TRBJ2-1; the D is unclear. From germline, CDR1 is MGHDK and CDR2 SYGVNS. The ends were cut back, 6 bases at V and 2 bases at J, with 2 bases in the middle. This CDR3 has 11 residues. DNA of the CDR3: TGTGCCAGCAGCCCCTACAATGAGCAGTTCTTC. Translating gives CASSPYNEQFF.

The chain uses TRBV28 and TRBJ2-6; no firm D call. Trimming left V 3 bases short and J 2 bases short, with 8 bases between. There are 15 residues in the CDR3. Per the germline V gene, CDR1 is MDHEN and CDR2 is SYDVKM. For the CDR3, the DNA is TGTGCCAGCAGTTTGCCGTTAACTGGGGCCAACGTCCTGACTTTC. It translates to CASSLPLTGANVLTF.

The J gene is TRBJ1-2, the V gene TRBV2, with TRBD1 as a possible D gene (6 bases). CDR3 size: 12 residues. Germline V lookup: CDR1 SNHLY, CDR2 FYNNEI. V lost 10 bases to trimming and J lost 3 bases, with 12 bases between them. CDR3 region: CATRGQDYGYTF. CDR3 DNA sequence: TGTGCCACCCGGGGGCAGGACTATGGCTACACCTTC.

This rearrangement joins TRBV19 to TRBJ1-2, with D unresolved. This CDR3 spans 12 amino acids. The ends were cut back, 5 bases at V and 4 bases at J, with 8 bases in the middle. Germline V gene lookup returns CDR1 LNHDA and CDR2 SQIVND (reference sequence). CDR3 nucleotides: TGTGCCAGTAGTGAGCAGATCTATGGCTACACCTTC. The encoded protein is CASSEQIYGYTF.